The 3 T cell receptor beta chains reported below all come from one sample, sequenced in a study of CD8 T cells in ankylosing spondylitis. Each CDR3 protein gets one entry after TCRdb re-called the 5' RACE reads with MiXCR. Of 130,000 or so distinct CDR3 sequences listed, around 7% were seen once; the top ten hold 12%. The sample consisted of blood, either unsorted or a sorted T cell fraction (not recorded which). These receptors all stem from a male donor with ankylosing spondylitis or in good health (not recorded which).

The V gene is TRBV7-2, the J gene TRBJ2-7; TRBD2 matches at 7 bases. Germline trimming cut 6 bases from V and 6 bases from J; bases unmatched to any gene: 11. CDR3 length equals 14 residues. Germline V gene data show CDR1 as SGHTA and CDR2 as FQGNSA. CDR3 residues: CASSPGTKVAEQYF. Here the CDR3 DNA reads TGTGCCAGCAGTCCCGGGACTAAGGTCGCCGAGCAGTACTTC.

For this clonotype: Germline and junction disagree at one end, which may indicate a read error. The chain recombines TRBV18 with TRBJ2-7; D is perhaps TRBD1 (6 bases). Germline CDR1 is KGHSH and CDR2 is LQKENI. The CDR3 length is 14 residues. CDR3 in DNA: TGTGACAGCTCACCACAGGGCCCGAGGTTCGAGCAGTACTTC. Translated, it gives CDSSPQGPRFEQYF.

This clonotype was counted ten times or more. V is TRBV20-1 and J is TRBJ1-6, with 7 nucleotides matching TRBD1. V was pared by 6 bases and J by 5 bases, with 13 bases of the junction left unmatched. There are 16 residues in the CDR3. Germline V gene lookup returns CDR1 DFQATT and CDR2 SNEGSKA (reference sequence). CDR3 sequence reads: CSATTTGTADNSPLHF. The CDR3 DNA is TGCAGTGCGACCACGACCGGGACAGCCGATAATTCACCCCTCCACTTT.